The 14 T cell receptor beta chains reported below all come from one sample, sequenced in a study of blood T cell repertoires in COVID-19. The data were produced by immunoSEQ multiplex PCR, yet TCRdb's version contains in-frame clones alone and is incomplete. The profile shows 150,000 to 200,000 clones, 70% to 85% of them singletons. The source material was peripheral blood. The receptors were gathered from a woman older than 75 with acute or convalescent COVID-19.

This clone has just one count. The gene calls are TRBV19 and TRBJ1-1, with D hard to call. The germline gives CDR1 LNHDA, CDR2 SQIVND (reference sequence). Trimming left V 5 bases short and J 5 bases short, with 6 bases between. This CDR3 region has 11 residues. The CDR3 sequence: CASSPGTEAFF. In DNA, the CDR3 is TGTGCCAGTAGTCCGGGGACTGAAGCTTTCTTT.

The rearrangement uses TRBV6-5 and TRBJ2-3; 7 nucleotides align to TRBD2. In germline, CDR1 is MNHEY, CDR2 SVGAGI. Trimming at V came to 7 bases and at J to 2 bases, leaving 9 bases not matched to a gene. The CDR3 covers 15 residues. CDR3 coding DNA: TGTGCCAGCAAGGCCCCTAGCGGATTCACAGATACGCAGTATTTT. Translated: CASKAPSGFTDTQYF.

The chain links TRBV20-1 to TRBJ2-5; D is possibly TRBD1 (6 bases). V gave up 3 bases and J gave up 4 bases, with 18 bases separating them. The V gene's germline CDR1 is DFQATT and CDR2 SNEGSKA (reference sequence). The CDR3 totals 15 residues. CDR3 DNA: TGCAGTGCTAGTAATGGGGGCTGGATACTAGAGACCCAGTACTTC. Protein: CSASNGGWILETQYF.

The rearrangement joins TRBV5-4 to TRBJ2-3; D might be TRBD2 (6 bases). CDR1 is SGHNT, CDR2 YYREEE, per germline (reference sequence). This CDR3 is 15 amino acids long. V was cut by 3 bases and J by 2 bases, with 13 bases left in between. CDR3 region: CASSWTTVLTDTQYF. The CDR3 nucleotides are TGTGCCAGCAGCTGGACTACAGTTCTCACAGATACGCAGTATTTT. The full variable domain, in which reference TRBV5-4 and TRBJ2-3 provide the parts outside the CDR3, is ETGVTQSPTHLIKTRGQQVTLRCSSQSGHNTVSWYQQALGQGPQFIFQYYREEENGRGNFPPRFSGLQFPNYSSELNVNALELDDSALYLCASSWTTVLTDTQYFGPGTRLTVL.

The chain has TRBV7-8 and TRBJ2-1, with 10 bases lining up with TRBD2. This CDR3 is built from 15 residues. Trimming took 5 bases from V and 0 from J; bases not matched to a gene: 1. From germline, CDR1 is SGHVS and CDR2 FQNEAQ. The CDR3 coding sequence is TGTGCCAGCAGCCCTAGCGGGGGCTCCTACAATGAGCAGTTCTTC. It specifies CASSPSGGSYNEQFF.

This clone was picked up one time. The chain joins TRBV5-1 to TRBJ2-1, with a possible D match to TRBD2 (5 bases). CDR3 length: 14 residues. Germline-derived CDR1 and CDR2 are SGHRS and YFSETQ. V lost 0 bases to trimming and J lost 3 bases, with 7 bases between them. The CDR3 DNA reads as TGCGCCAGCAGCTTGGAAGGGAGCTACAATGAGCAGTTCTTC. Encoded protein: CASSLEGSYNEQFF.

This chain connects TRBV5-1 to TRBJ2-2, with TRBD1 as a possible D gene (6 bases). The V end was cut by 1 base, the J end by 5 bases, with 12 bases between. The CDR3 runs 15 residues. Germline loops: CDR1 SGHRS, CDR2 YFSETQ. As DNA, the CDR3 is TGCGCCAGCAGCTTGAGTGGCCAGGGGACCGGGGAGCTGTTTTTT. It codes for CASSLSGQGTGELFF.

The chain uses TRBV30 and TRBJ2-5; 7 bases map to TRBD2. This CDR3 comprises 13 residues. V lost 5 bases and J lost 5; bases outside the gene matches: 8. Germline CDR1 and CDR2: GTSNPN and SVGIG (reference sequence). The CDR3 here is CAWGAGSVETQYF. CDR3 bases: TGTGCCTGGGGAGCGGGATCGGTGGAGACCCAGTACTTC.

The chain has TRBV19 and TRBJ1-3; D gene uncertain. Germline values: CDR1 LNHDA, CDR2 SQIVND (reference sequence). V was pared by 6 bases and J by 0 bases, with 12 bases between. This CDR3 has 15 amino acids. CDR3 bases: TGTGCCAGTAGCGAGTTCCGGGACTCTGGAAACACCATATATTTT. Amino acid sequence: CASSEFRDSGNTIYF. Looking up the rest from reference TRBV19 and TRBJ1-3 gives the full variable domain: DGGITQSPKYLFRKEGQNVTLSCEQNLNHDAMYWYRQDPGQGLRLIYYSQIVNDFQKGDIAEGYSVSREKKESFPLTVTSAQKNPTAFYLCASSEFRDSGNTIYFGEGSWLTVV.

The CDR3 region is CASSQASGGFNEQFF. Written as DNA, the CDR3 is TGTGCCAGCAGCCAAGCTAGCGGGGGGTTCAATGAGCAGTTCTTC. The rearrangement links TRBV14 to TRBJ2-1; TRBD2 matches at 11 bases. The CDR3 totals 15 residues. In germline, CDR1 is SGHDN, CDR2 FVKESK. V lost 1 base to trimming and J lost 6 bases; unmatched junction nucleotides: 2. Full variable domain (remainder filled in from reference TRBV14 and TRBJ2-1): EAGVTQFPSHSVIEKGQTVTLRCDPISGHDNLYWYRRVMGKEIKFLLHFVKESKQDESGMPNNRFLAERTGGTYSTLKVQPAELEDSGVYFCASSQASGGFNEQFFGPGTRLTVL.

The chain carries TRBV27 and TRBJ1-5; 7 bases fit TRBD1. Germline loops: CDR1 MNHEY, CDR2 SMNVEV (reference sequence). Unmatched junction bases numbered 11, after V lost 6 bases and J lost 0 bases. CDR3 length: 17 residues. The CDR3 coding sequence is TGTGCCAGCAGAGACACCGGGACAGCCTATAGCAATCAGCCCCAGCATTTT. Amino acid sequence: CASRDTGTAYSNQPQHF.

This chain connects TRBV18 to TRBJ1-2; 7 bases map to TRBD1. With 6 bases clipped from V and 8 bases from J, the junction kept 12 bases outside the gene matches. Germline V CDR1 and CDR2: KGHSH, LQKENI. The CDR3 contains 14 residues. CDR3 sequence reads: CASSPGTETGGYTF. In nucleotides, the CDR3 is TGTGCCAGCTCTCCCGGGACAGAGACTGGCGGCTACACCTTC.

CDR3 loop: CSASIFEETQYF. The CDR3 region has the DNA TGCAGTGCTAGTATTTTCGAGGAGACCCAGTACTTC. The chain recombines TRBV20-1 with TRBJ2-5; D not resolved. The CDR3 consists of 12 residues. Germline assignment: CDR1 DFQATT and CDR2 SNEGSKA (reference sequence). V lost 3 bases to trimming and J lost 5 bases, with 10 bases between them.

This clone was detected a few times. For the CDR3, the DNA is TGTGCCAGTAGTATTAGTAGTGGCAGGGCCGACACTGAAGCTTTCTTT. This gives the protein CASSISSGRADTEAFF. The V gene is TRBV19, the J gene TRBJ1-1; maybe TRBD1 (5 bases). The germline V gene encodes CDR1 LNHDA and CDR2 SQIVND (reference sequence). With 3 bases removed from V and 3 bases from J, the gap between germline ends came to 17 bases. There are 16 residues in the CDR3.